This record covers a single TCR beta chain. Its specific antigen is unknown. No much larger clone is present one base from it, and per-base qualities are unavailable. This specimen comes from a study of response to subunit inactivated influenza vaccine (dated by TCRdb to 2017 to 2018). Background for the entire study: The study used deep quantitative T cell receptor repertoire profiling to track responses to a trivalent subunit inactivated influenza vaccine.

The library was generated by RT-PCR. Instrument on record: Illumina HiSeq 2500. TCRdb cleaned the public reads at Q25 with fastp, built clones with MiXCR and kept in-frame beta chains. Identical CDR3 proteins give one entry, which carries the most common genes and DNA. In all, the sample holds more than 700,000 distinct CDR3 sequences, and roughly 20% of those were seen once. The ten most abundant clones make up roughly 10% of the sample. Including the terminal cysteine and phenylalanine, the CDR3 comprises 11 residues. Only the CDR3 DNA stays, 33 bases, in frame from base 1. The germline V gene encodes CDR1 SGHRS and CDR2 YFSETQ. V is pared back by 3 bases and J by 7 bases, with 6 bases lying between the germline termini. The study at large found these results: The authors suggested that each seasonal influenza vaccination may recruit only a limited number of new T cells.

The sequence derives from a man aged 45-65 years who received an inactivated influenza vaccine. Donor details come from another sample of the same person, matched by shared clones. The material was PBMCs from blood, obtained roughly 5 days after vaccination. The chain is assembled from TRBV5-1 and TRBJ2-3; the D region is possibly TRBD1 or TRBD2, each matching across 5 bases. The bases are TGCGCCAGCAGCTGGGGGAATACGCAGTATTTT. Its protein reads: CASSWGNTQYF.